The clone carrying this T cell receptor (beta chain) was counted only a few times. The record originates from a study of blood T cell repertoires in COVID-19. Study-level background: Acute and convalescent COVID-19 specimens originated in the United States, Italy and Spain.

Per the original data handling: Reference gene primer amplification gave estimated nucleated cell counts. This table comes from immunoSEQ multiplex PCR, and its TCRdb copy is limited to in-frame clones, with some not included. The V and J calls and clone size come from that table; D and trimming were worked out from the DNA. The sample lists more than 40,000 clones, approximately 85% occurring once. This CDR3 has 13 amino acids. CDR1 SNHLY and CDR2 FYNNEI come from the germline V gene. The V segment lost 9 bases and the J segment 6 bases; nucleotides outside the gene matches: 9. This chain joins TRBV2 and TRBJ2-7; 9 bases are shared with TRBD1. This clonotype was sampled from a human donor with acute or convalescent COVID-19. The donor label of this sample is uncertain. Sequencing used peripheral blood. The CDR3 spells CASERGQGGEQYF. CDR3 DNA: TGTGCCAGTGAACGGGGACAGGGCGGCGAGCAGTACTTC.